This T cell receptor beta chain is from a study of radiation and T cells in renal cell carcinoma. Broader study findings: No pretreatment tumor biopsies were available for baseline clonotypes.

As for time point: baseline pretreatment blood. The treatment is: 15 Gy SBRT to primary tumor, nephrectomy 4 weeks later. Serial blood draws occurred at baseline and 2 and 4 weeks post-SBRT. The tumor was a clear cell renal cell carcinoma. Only in-frame clones appear in the TCRdb table, and some are missing; sequencing was by immunoSEQ multiplex PCR. The sample yields 95,000 to 150,000 clones, approximately 80% seen once. This clone appeared a few times. The target antigen is unknown. This CDR3 comprises 14 residues. The germline V gene encodes CDR1 SGHKS and CDR2 YYEKEE (reference sequence). Trimming removed 2 bases from V and 7 bases from J, with 12 bases in between.

The sample here was blood, taken from a patient whose treatment included radiotherapy and nephrectomy. The chain is built from TRBV5-5 and TRBJ1-4, with D unclear. The origin of this receptor is a woman aged 60-75 years with renal cell carcinoma. CDR3 nucleotides: TGTGCCAGCAGCTTTGGTCCCGAGGGTGAAAAACTGTTTTTT. This encodes CASSFGPEGEKLFF.